The clone carrying this T cell receptor (beta chain) was counted a few times. Its target is not known. These data originate in a study of CD8+CD57+ T cells in acquired aplastic anemia. The V gene's germline CDR1 is SNHLY and CDR2 FYNNEI. V was trimmed by 7 bases and J by 8 bases, leaving 11 bases between them. The CDR3 is made up of 11 amino acids. The template for TCR beta VDJ and CDR3 sequence profiling was genomic DNA. TCRdb called the reads again in MiXCR, with one record for every CDR3 protein. The sample holds more than 150,000 distinct CDR3 sequences, about half seen once. General study findings and limits: Patients and controls were not found to differ significantly in CD8+ Simpson's diversity.

An expansion of CD8+CD57+ cells by flow cytometry had been shown in patients chosen for sequencing. Each patient had severe acquired aplastic anemia. The sample was sorted CD4+, CD8+, or CD8+CD57+ T cells (not recorded which) from PBMCs. The origin of this receptor is a human donor with aplastic anemia. The V gene is TRBV2, the J gene TRBJ1-2; D is possibly TRBD1 (6 bases). CDR3 DNA sequence: TGTGCCAGCATGGTGACAGGCGGCTACACCTTC. Protein: CASMVTGGYTF.